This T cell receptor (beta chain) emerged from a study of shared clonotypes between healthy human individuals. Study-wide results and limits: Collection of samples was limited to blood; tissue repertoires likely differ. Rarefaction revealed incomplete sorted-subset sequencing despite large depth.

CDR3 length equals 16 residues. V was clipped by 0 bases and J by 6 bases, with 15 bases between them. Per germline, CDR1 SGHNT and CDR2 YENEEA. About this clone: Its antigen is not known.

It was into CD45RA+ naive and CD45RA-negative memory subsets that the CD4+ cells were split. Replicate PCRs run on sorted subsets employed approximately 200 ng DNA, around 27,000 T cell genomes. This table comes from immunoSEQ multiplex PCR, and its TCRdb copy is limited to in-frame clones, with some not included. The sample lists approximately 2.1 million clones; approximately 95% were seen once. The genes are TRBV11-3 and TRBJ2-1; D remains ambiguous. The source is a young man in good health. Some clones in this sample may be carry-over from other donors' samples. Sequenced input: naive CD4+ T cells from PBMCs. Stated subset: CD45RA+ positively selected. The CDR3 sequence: CASSLDNRLHRNEQFF. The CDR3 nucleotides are TGTGCCAGCAGCTTAGATAATAGACTGCACCGCAATGAGCAGTTCTTC.